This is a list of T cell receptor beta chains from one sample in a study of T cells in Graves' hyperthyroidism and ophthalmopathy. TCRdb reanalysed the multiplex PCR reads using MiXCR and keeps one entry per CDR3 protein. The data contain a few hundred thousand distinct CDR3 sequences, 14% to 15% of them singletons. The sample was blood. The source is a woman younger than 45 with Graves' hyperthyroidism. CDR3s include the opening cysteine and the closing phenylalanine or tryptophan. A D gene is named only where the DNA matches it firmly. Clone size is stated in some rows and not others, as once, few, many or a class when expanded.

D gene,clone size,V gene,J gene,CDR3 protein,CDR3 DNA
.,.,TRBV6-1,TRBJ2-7,CASSEVGGGPVKYEQYF,TGTGCCAGCAGTGAAGTCGGAGGGGGACCGGTAAAATACGAGCAGTACTTC
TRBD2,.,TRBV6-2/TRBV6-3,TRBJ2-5,CASRPGLAGVTETQYF,TGTGCCAGCAGGCCCGGACTAGCGGGAGTCACTGAGACCCAGTACTTC
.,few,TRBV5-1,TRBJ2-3,CASSLAIEADTQYF,TGCGCCAGCAGCTTGGCCATAGAGGCAGATACGCAGTATTTT
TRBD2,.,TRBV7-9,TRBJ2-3,CASSLRRLAGADTQYF,TGTGCCAGCAGCTTAAGGCGGCTAGCGGGAGCAGATACGCAGTATTTT
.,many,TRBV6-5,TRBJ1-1,CASSYSNLMENTEAFF,TGTGCCAGCAGTTACTCGAATTTGATGGAGAACACTGAAGCTTTCTTT
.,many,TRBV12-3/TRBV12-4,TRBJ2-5,CASSFGGLRTQYF,TGTGCCAGCAGTTTCGGGGGGCTGAGGACCCAGTACTTC
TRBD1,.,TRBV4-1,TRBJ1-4,CASSIGQGNEKLFF,TGCGCCAGCAGTATTGGACAGGGGAATGAAAAACTGTTTTTT
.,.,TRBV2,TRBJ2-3,CAIVTAPRTDTQYF,TGTGCCATAGTTACAGCCCCGAGGACAGATACGCAGTATTTT
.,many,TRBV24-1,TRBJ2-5,CATGLRGQETQYF,TGTGCCACCGGGCTGAGGGGGCAAGAGACCCAGTACTTC
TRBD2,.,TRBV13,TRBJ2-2,CASKPQAGGNTGELFF,TGTGCCAGCAAGCCGCAAGCGGGAGGGAACACCGGGGAGCTGTTTTTT
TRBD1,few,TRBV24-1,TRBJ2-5,CATSDPGRTGGRETQYF,TGTGCCACCAGTGACCCAGGAAGGACAGGGGGTCGGGAGACCCAGTACTTC
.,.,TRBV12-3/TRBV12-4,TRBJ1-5,CASRTGTLSNQPQHF,TGTGCCAGCAGAACCGGGACGTTGAGCAATCAGCCCCAGCATTTT
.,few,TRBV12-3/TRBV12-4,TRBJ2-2,CASSLDLARGRTGELFF,TGTGCCAGCAGTTTAGATTTGGCCAGGGGACGAACCGGGGAGCTGTTTTTT
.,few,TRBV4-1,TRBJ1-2,CASSQVGGAVDYGYTF,TGCGCCAGCAGCCAAGTTGGGGGGGCAGTGGACTATGGCTACACCTTC
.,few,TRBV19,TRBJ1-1,CASKGGGAPDTEAFF,TGTGCCAGTAAGGGGGGAGGGGCGCCGGACACTGAAGCTTTCTTT
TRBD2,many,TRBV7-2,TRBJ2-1,CASSPPGTSGSNEQFF,TGTGCCAGCAGCCCGCCCGGGACTAGCGGGAGCAATGAGCAGTTCTTC
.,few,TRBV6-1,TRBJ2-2,CASSGRSGAVGTGELFF,TGTGCCAGCAGTGGACGATCCGGGGCGGTCGGCACCGGGGAGCTGTTTTTT